What follows is one TCR beta chain and its context. What it recognizes is unknown. These data originate in a study of CXCR3-negative and CXCR3-positive naive CD8 T cells. CDR3 length: 18 residues. From germline, CDR1 is MDHEN and CDR2 SYDVKM. Regarding the study as a whole: Memory cells differed in TRBV-TRBJ usage, but naive CXCR3-negative and CXCR3-positive cells had similar usage.

With UMI labels, 5' RACE was used to prepare the TRB cDNA libraries. TCRdb re-called the 5' RACE reads; every CDR3 protein appears as one record, without DNA. Listed are over 100,000 distinct CDR3 sequences; nearly 0.5% falls within the top ten. J is TRBJ2-3 and V is TRBV28; TCRdb reports TRBD2, a call that lacks DNA to check it against. This receptor was obtained from a human donor in good health. Some clones in this sample may be carry-over from other donors' samples. The material sequenced was naive CXCR3- CD8+ T cells from blood. Subset: CD45RO-CCR7+CD27+CD95- naive CD8+ T cells lacking CXCR3 (TNR3-). CDR3 in amino acids: CASSFLVGGRTSTDTQYF.